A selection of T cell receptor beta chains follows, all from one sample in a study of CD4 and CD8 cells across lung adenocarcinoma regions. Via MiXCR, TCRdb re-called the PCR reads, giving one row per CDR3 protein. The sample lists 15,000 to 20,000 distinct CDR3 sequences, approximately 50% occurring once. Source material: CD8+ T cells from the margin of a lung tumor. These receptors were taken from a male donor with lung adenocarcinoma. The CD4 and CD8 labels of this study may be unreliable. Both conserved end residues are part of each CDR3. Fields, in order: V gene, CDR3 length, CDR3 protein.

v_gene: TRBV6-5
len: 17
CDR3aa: CASSFYLRQGERETQYF

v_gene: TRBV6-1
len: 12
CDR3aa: CASSKTNTEAFF

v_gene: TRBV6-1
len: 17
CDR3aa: CASTTPGYGGLGQPQHF

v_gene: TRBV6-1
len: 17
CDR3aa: CASPGTSGRADSYEQYF

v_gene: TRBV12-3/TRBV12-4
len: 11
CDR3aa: CASSPTGTQYF

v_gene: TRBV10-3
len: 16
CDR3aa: CAISTGLAGVTETQYF

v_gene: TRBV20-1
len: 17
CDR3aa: CSARPRGAGQRTDTQYF

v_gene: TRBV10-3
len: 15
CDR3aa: CGRASGRCDKNTQYF

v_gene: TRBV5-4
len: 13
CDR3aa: CASSLGQVHEQYF

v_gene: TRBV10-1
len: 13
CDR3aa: CASSESDDNEQFF

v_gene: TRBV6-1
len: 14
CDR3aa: CASNTGGQRNIQYF

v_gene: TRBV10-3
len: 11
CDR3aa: CATSHADTQYF

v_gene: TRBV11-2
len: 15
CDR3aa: CASSLGLAGAYEQYF

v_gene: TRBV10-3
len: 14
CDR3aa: CAGNGGREQNTQYF

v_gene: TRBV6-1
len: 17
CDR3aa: CASSRTGGALRFAEAFF

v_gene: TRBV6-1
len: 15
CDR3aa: CASIEVPGGKNIQYF

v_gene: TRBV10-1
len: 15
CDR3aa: CASSDGTGGAETQYF

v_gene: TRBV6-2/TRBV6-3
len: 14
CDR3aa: CASSSTYSTDTQYF

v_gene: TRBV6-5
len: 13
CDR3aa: CASVGDRAGEQYF

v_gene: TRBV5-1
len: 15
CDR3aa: CASSSAGPPQETQYF

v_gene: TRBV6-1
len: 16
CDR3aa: CASSDLTSGTRETQYF

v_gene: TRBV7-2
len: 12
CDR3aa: CASSLLVFEQYF

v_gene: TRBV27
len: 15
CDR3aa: CARGPGGPDQETQYF

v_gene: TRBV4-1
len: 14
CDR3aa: CASSHPTGIRGYTF

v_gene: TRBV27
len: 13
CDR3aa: CASSSPSLMTQYF

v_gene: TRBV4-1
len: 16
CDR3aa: CASSQVLVGSRNEQYF

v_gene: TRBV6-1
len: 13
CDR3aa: CASRGGQYNEQFF

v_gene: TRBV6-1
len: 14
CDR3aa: CAGRGAGEGDTQYF

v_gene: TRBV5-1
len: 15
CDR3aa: CASSPSGPSTDTQYF

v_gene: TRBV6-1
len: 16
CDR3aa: CASTPGISSYNSPLHF

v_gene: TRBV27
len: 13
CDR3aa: CASSLSGWETQYF

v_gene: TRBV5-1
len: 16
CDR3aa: CASSLGQGSSTDTQYF

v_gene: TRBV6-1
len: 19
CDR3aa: CASSEARRQVFIYNSPLHF

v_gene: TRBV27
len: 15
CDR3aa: CARGDGARDPDTQYF

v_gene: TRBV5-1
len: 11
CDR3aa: CASSLFDEQFF

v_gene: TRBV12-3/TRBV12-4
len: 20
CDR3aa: CASSLRGLAGGGSPYNEQYF

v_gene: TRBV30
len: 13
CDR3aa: CAWSVAVWETQFF

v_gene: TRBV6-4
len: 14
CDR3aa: CAGSRGRGPETQYF

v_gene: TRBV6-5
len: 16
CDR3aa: CASSCHPGSSTDTQYF

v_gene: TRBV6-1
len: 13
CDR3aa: CTSSKTLSYGYTF